The 2 T cell receptor beta chains listed next were all sequenced from one sample in a study of response to subunit inactivated influenza vaccine. TCRdb fed the RT-PCR reads into MiXCR, producing one record per CDR3 protein. The data show hundreds of thousands of distinct CDR3 sequences, with approximately 18% seen just once and 11% held by the top ten. The material was PBMCs from blood, obtained around 5 days after vaccination. Receptors originate from a man aged 45 to 65 who received an inactivated influenza vaccine.

The chain couples TRBV24-1 to TRBJ2-7; 10 bases are shared with TRBD2. V lost 4 bases to trimming and J lost 6 bases; unmatched junction nucleotides: 5. The CDR3 totals 14 residues. Germline CDR1 reads KGHDR; CDR2 reads SFDVKD. The CDR3 DNA reads as TGTGCCACCAGTGACCCCGGGACTAGCGCCGAGCAGTACTTC. Translation gives CATSDPGTSAEQYF.

The genes are TRBV20-1 and TRBJ2-7; no firm D call. V was shortened by 0 bases and J by 3 bases, with 9 bases between the two germline ends. The CDR3 has 13 amino acids. CDR1 is DFQATT and CDR2 is SNEGSKA in the germline V gene (reference sequence). The CDR3 DNA follows: TGCAGTGCTAGAGATCCCAGGAACTACGAGCAGTACTTC. This sequence encodes CSARDPRNYEQYF.